One sample yielded the 16 T cell receptor beta chains listed below, sequenced in a study of T cell responses to AZD1222 COVID-19 vaccine. This table comes from immunoSEQ multiplex PCR, and its TCRdb copy is limited to in-frame clones, with some not included. The sample lists fewer than 85,000 clones; about nine tenths were seen once. The material was peripheral blood, obtained on day 0 of AZD1222 vaccination. The receptors were gathered from an adult in good health.

The chain uses TRBV6-5 and TRBJ2-1; maybe TRBD2 (5 bases). Germline V gives CDR1 MNHEY, CDR2 SVGAGI. V gave up 2 bases and J gave up 2 bases, with 13 bases separating them. The CDR3 is 16 amino acids. CDR3 coding DNA: TGTGCCAGCAGTTACGTCGAGGGTAGGCCCTACAATGAGCAGTTCTTC. Its translation: CASSYVEGRPYNEQFF.

The chain's CDR3 is CASSTGQGNNEKLFF. Here the CDR3 DNA reads TGTGCCAGCAGCACTGGACAGGGGAATAATGAAAAACTGTTTTTT. This sequence joins TRBV7-9 and TRBJ1-4, with 9 nucleotides matching TRBD1. The CDR3 covers 15 residues. V lost 5 bases, J lost 4 bases, and 5 bases stayed unmatched. Germline CDR1 and CDR2: SEHNR and FQNEAQ (reference sequence).

CDR3 region: CASSVTVLNTEAFF. CDR3 DNA: TGTGCCAGCAGCGTGACAGTGCTGAACACTGAAGCTTTCTTT. The rearrangement uses TRBV11-3 and TRBJ1-1, with D possibly TRBD1 on 5 matching bases. Germline V gene sequence: CDR1 SGHNT, CDR2 YENEEA. V was shortened by 5 bases and J by 0 bases, with 10 bases between the two germline ends. This CDR3 has 14 amino acids.

This chain joins TRBV9 and TRBJ1-2; D gene uncertain. Trimming took 1 base from V and 1 from J, leaving 11 bases between them. Germline CDR1 and CDR2: SGDLS and YYNGEE. The CDR3 is made up of 15 amino acids. This CDR3 is CASSVRAGGNYGYTF. The DNA for the CDR3 is TGTGCCAGCAGCGTACGGGCAGGTGGTAACTATGGCTACACCTTC.

The rearrangement uses TRBV18 and TRBJ1-5; D not resolved. The CDR3 loop spans 14 amino acids. The germline CDR1 and CDR2 sequences are KGHSH and LQKENI. V was shortened by 0 bases and J by 4 bases, with 7 bases between the two germline ends. Here the CDR3 reads CASSPPGGNQPQHF. CDR3 coding DNA: TGTGCCAGCTCACCACCGGGAGGGAATCAGCCCCAGCATTTT.

V and J are TRBV19 and TRBJ1-4; D is ambiguous. The CDR3 is made up of 14 amino acids. CDR1 and CDR2 (germline): LNHDA, SQIVND (reference sequence). Between the trimmed V and J ends, which lost 3 bases and 7 bases, there was a span of 12 bases. This CDR3 reads CASSIPREGEKLFF. As DNA, the CDR3 is TGTGCCAGTAGTATTCCCCGTGAGGGTGAAAAACTGTTTTTT.

The rearrangement links TRBV5-5 to TRBJ1-6; 10 bases are shared with TRBD1. Germline V lookup: CDR1 SGHKS, CDR2 YYEKEE (reference sequence). This CDR3 contains 17 residues. The V and J ends lost 0 bases and 9 bases, in that order; junction bases with no gene match: 9. CDR3 sequence reads: CASSLEPGQGGGSPLHF. As DNA, the CDR3 is TGTGCCAGCAGCTTGGAGCCAGGACAGGGGGGAGGTTCACCCCTCCACTTT.

The CDR3: CATRRSEFNYGYTF. As DNA, the CDR3 is TGTGCCACGCGACGGAGTGAGTTTAACTATGGCTACACCTTC. The rearrangement links TRBV24-1 to TRBJ1-2; unclear D gene. The CDR3 spans 14 residues. V was trimmed by 10 bases and J by 1 base, leaving 15 bases between them. Germline values: CDR1 KGHDR, CDR2 SFDVKD.

This clone was detected once. The gene calls are TRBV20-1 and TRBJ1-5, with D perhaps matching TRBD1 (6 bases). Germline V gene lookup returns CDR1 DFQATT and CDR2 SNEGSKA (reference sequence). The CDR3 extends over 16 amino acids. V lost 3 bases and J lost 0, with 15 bases in between. CDR3 bases: TGCAGTGCTAGTTCGGGGGGGCCCTATAGCAATCAGCCCCAGCATTTT. Protein product: CSASSGGPYSNQPQHF.

This rearrangement joins TRBV7-9 to TRBJ1-1, with D tentatively TRBD1 (5 bases). CDR1 SEHNR and CDR2 FQNEAQ come from the germline V gene (reference sequence). The CDR3 loop spans 10 amino acids. CDR3 in amino acids: CRGWGTEAFF. The CDR3 region has the DNA TGTAGGGGTTGGGGGACTGAAGCTTTCTTT.

This chain links TRBV6-5 with TRBJ2-1; TRBD2 agrees at 9 bases. The germline gives CDR1 MNHEY, CDR2 SVGAGI. With V trimmed by 8 bases and J by 7 bases, 12 bases remained unmatched. This CDR3 comprises 15 residues. The CDR3 DNA reads as TGTGCCAGCGCCTTCGTTGGGACTAGCATGAATGAGCAGTTCTTC. This codes for CASAFVGTSMNEQFF.

The gene calls are TRBV6-5 and TRBJ1-1; tentatively, D is TRBD1 (5 bases). The length of the CDR3 is 14 residues. Germline V gives CDR1 MNHEY, CDR2 SVGAGI. Trimming took 5 bases from V and 1 from J, leaving 11 bases between them. CDR3 coding DNA: TGTGCCAGCAGTACCAGGGTAAGGAACACTGAAGCTTTCTTT. Translating it yields CASSTRVRNTEAFF.

The chain links TRBV30 to TRBJ1-2; perhaps TRBD1 as D (6 bases). The CDR3 consists of 15 residues. Looked up from germline, CDR1 is GTSNPN and CDR2 is SVGIG (reference sequence). The V gene lost 0 bases and the J gene lost 1 base, with 12 bases spanning the gap. CDR3 in amino acids: CAWSVRQAINYGYTF. The CDR3 nucleotides read TGTGCCTGGAGTGTTAGACAGGCGATTAACTATGGCTACACCTTC.

The rearrangement links TRBV4-1 to TRBJ1-4; D might be TRBD1 (5 bases). Trimming shortened V by 5 bases and J by 5 bases, and 15 bases separated the two germline ends. The CDR3 contains 15 residues. Germline CDR1 reads MGHRA; CDR2 reads YSYEKL. As DNA, the CDR3 is TGCGCCAGCAGCACCATGACAGTATGGAATGAAAAACTGTTTTTT. The encoded protein is CASSTMTVWNEKLFF.

V usage is TRBV24-1 and J usage is TRBJ1-3; TRBD1 agrees at 10 bases. V was pared by 3 bases and J by 0 bases, with 4 bases of the junction left unmatched. The CDR3 has 17 amino acids. CDR1 and CDR2 from the germline V gene are KGHDR and SFDVKD. The CDR3 region has the DNA TGTGCCACCAGTGATACTAGGACAGGGGGCTCTGGAAACACCATATATTTT. It is translated as CATSDTRTGGSGNTIYF.

The rearrangement uses TRBV7-9 and TRBJ2-5; no firm D call. V was trimmed by 5 bases and J by 5 bases, leaving 9 bases between them. The CDR3 runs 12 residues. Germline V gene sequence: CDR1 SEHNR, CDR2 FQNEAQ (reference sequence). CDR3 DNA sequence: TGTGCCAGCAGCCCGGAAGTGGAGACCCAGTACTTC. This gives the protein CASSPEVETQYF.